These T cell receptor beta chains were read from a single sample in a study of T cell responses to AZD1222 COVID-19 vaccine. Clones were read by immunoSEQ multiplex PCR, and TCRdb kept only the in-frame ones, dropping some. The sample consists of around 120,000 clones, roughly 84% of them appearing once. The sequencing used peripheral blood, collected on day 0 of AZD1222 vaccination. Receptors originate from an adult in good health. Both conserved end residues are part of each CDR3.

V: TRBV21-1
CDR3: CASSNEERGGFPDTQYF

V: TRBV3-1/TRBV3-2
CDR3: CASSQTRTETQYF

V: TRBV12-5
CDR3: CASGGGGFDQPQHF

V: TRBV7-2
CDR3: CASSPLGWNYGYTF

V: TRBV18
CDR3: CASSPIAPADSGNTIYF

V: TRBV4-1
CDR3: CASSQGQGTSYEQYF

V: TRBV3-1/TRBV3-2
CDR3: CASSPIRGRTGELFF

V: TRBV5-8
CDR3: CASNQGINYGYTF

V: TRBV2
CDR3: CASSELWGPSSYEQYF

V: TRBV2
CDR3: CASSSSLQADEQYF

V: TRBV4-2
CDR3: CASSQDSSGSGGAYTQYF

V: TRBV3-1/TRBV3-2
CDR3: CASSQESFYEQYF

V: TRBV6-5
CDR3: CASSSRGPFTEAFF

V: TRBV18
CDR3: CASSLGAVYEQYF

V: TRBV11-2
CDR3: CASSLESGFNEQFF

V: TRBV27
CDR3: CASSWVSGFNEQFF

V: TRBV6-5
CDR3: CASSFGGRTGTYEQYF

V: TRBV2
CDR3: CASIAGVGETQYF